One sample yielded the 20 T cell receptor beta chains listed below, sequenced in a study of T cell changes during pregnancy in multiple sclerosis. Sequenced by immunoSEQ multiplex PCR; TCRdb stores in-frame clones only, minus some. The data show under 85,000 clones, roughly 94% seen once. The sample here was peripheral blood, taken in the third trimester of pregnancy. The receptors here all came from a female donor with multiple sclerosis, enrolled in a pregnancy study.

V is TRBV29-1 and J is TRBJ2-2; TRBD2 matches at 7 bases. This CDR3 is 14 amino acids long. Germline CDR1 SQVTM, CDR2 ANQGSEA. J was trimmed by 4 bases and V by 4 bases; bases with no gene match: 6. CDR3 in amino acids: CSVVIGRRTGELFF. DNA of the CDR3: TGCAGCGTTGTTATCGGGAGGCGCACCGGGGAGCTGTTTTTT.

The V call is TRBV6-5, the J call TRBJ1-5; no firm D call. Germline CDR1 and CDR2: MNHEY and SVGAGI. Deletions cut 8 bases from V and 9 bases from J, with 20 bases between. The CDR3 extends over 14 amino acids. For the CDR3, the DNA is TGTGCCAGCCGCGACGGAAACCGAGGGTCGCCCCAGCATTTT. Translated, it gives CASRDGNRGSPQHF.

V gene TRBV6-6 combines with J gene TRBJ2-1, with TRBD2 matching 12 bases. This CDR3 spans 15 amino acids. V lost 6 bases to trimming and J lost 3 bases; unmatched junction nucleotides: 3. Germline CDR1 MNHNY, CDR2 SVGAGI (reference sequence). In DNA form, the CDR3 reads TGTGCCAGCAGGAAGACTAGCGGGGGCTACAATGAGCAGTTCTTC. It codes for CASRKTSGGYNEQFF.

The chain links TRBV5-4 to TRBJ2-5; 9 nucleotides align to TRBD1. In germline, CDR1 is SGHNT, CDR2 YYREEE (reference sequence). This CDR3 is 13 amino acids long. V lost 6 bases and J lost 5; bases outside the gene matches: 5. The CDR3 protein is CASTWTGEETQYF. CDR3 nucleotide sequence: TGTGCCAGCACCTGGACAGGGGAGGAGACCCAGTACTTC.

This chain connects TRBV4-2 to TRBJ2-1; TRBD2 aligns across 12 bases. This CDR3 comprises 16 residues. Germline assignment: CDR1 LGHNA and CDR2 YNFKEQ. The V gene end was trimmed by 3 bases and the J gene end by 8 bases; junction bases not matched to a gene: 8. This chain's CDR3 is CASSQGASGGGDEQFF. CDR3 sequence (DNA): TGTGCCAGCAGCCAGGGGGCTAGCGGGGGGGGCGATGAGCAGTTCTTC.

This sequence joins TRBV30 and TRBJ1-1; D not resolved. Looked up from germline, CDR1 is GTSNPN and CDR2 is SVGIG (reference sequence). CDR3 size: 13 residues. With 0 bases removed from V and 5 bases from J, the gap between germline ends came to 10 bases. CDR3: CAWSVRGGTEAFF. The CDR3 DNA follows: TGTGCCTGGAGTGTACGGGGAGGGACTGAAGCTTTCTTT. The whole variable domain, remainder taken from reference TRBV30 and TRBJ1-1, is SQTIHQWPATLVQPVGSPLSLECTVEGTSNPNLYWYRQAAGRGLQLLFYSVGIGQISSEVPQNLSASRPQDRQFILSSKKLLLSDSGFYLCAWSVRGGTEAFFGQGTRLTVV.

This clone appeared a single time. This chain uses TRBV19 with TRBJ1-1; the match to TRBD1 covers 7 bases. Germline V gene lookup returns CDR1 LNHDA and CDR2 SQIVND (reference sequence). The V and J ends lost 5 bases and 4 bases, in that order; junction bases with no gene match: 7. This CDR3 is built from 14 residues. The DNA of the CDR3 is TGTGCCAGTAGTCAACAGGGGATCGTCACTGAAGCTTTCTTT. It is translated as CASSQQGIVTEAFF.

The DNA for the CDR3 is TGTGCCAGCAGCTCAGGCTTACAGGGGGCCTACACCATATATTTT. This codes for CASSSGLQGAYTIYF. The rearrangement joins TRBV7-2 to TRBJ1-3, with 9 nucleotides matching TRBD1. Germline V gene lookup returns CDR1 SGHTA and CDR2 FQGNSA. The trim removed 4 bases at V and 8 bases at J, leaving 9 bases unmatched. The CDR3 covers 15 residues.

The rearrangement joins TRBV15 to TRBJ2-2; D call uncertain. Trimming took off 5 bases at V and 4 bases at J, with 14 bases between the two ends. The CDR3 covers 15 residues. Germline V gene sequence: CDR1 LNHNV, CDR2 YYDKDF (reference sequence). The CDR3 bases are TGTGCCACCAGCGGAACACGGAGTGGCACCGGGGAGCTGTTTTTT. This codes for CATSGTRSGTGELFF.

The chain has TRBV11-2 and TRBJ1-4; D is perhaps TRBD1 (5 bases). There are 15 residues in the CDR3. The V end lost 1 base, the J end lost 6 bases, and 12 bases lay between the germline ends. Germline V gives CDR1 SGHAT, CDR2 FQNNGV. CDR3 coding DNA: TGTGCCAGCAGCTTAGGGAGCGGGGGAGATGAAAAACTGTTTTTT. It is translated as CASSLGSGGDEKLFF.

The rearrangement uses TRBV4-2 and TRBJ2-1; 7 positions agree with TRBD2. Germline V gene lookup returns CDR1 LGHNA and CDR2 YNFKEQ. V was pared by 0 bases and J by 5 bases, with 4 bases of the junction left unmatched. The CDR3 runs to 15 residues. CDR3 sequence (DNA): TGTGCCAGCAGCCAAGAGACTAGCATCGACAATGAGCAGTTCTTC. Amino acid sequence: CASSQETSIDNEQFF.

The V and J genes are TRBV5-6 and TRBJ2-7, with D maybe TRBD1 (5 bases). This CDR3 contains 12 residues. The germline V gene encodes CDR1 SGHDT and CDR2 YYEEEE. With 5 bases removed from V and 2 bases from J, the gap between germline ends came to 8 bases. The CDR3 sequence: CASSSDTYEQYF. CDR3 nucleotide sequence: TGTGCCAGCAGTTCGGACACCTACGAGCAGTACTTC.

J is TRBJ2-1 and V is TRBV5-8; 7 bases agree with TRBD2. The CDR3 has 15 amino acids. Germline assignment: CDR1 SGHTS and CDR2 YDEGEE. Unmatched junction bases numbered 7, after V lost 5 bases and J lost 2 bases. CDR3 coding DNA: TGTGCCAGCAGTACACCGGGACTAACCTACAATGAGCAGTTCTTC. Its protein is CASSTPGLTYNEQFF.

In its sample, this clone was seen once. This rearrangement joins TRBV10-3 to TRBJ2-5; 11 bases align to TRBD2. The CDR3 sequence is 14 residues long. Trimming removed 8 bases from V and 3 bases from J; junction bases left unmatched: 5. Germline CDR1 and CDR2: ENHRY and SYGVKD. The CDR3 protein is CAIGSSGGKETQYF. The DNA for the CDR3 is TGTGCCATCGGGTCTAGCGGGGGGAAAGAGACCCAGTACTTC.

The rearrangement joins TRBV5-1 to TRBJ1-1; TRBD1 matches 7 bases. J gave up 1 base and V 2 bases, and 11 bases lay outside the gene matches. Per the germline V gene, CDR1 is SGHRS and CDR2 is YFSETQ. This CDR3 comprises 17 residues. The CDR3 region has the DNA TGCGCCAGCAGCTTCTACCCTACAGGGGTTGAGAACACTGAAGCTTTCTTT. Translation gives CASSFYPTGVENTEAFF.

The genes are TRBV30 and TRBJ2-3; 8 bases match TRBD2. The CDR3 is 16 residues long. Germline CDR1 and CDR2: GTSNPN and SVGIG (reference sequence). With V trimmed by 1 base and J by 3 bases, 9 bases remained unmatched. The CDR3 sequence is CAWSGHSGLVTDTQYF. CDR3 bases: TGTGCCTGGAGTGGGCACTCGGGACTAGTTACAGATACGCAGTATTTT.

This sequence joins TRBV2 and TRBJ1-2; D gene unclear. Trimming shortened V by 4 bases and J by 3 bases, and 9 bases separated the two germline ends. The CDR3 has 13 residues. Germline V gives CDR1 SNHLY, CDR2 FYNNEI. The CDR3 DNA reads TGTGCCAGCAGTGTGGAACAGCACTATGGCTACACCTTC. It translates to CASSVEQHYGYTF.

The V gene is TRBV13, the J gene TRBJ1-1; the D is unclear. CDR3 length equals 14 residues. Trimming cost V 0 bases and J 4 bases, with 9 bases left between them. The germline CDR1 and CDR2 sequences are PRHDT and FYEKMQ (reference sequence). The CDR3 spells CASSLGAVGTEAFF. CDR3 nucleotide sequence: TGTGCCAGCAGCTTAGGGGCGGTGGGCACTGAAGCTTTCTTT.

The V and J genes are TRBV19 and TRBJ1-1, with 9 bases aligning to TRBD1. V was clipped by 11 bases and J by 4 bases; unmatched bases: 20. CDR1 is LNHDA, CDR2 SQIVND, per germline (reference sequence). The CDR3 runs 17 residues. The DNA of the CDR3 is TGTGCCGCCGCGGTTACAGGGGGCGCAAGGATCGCCACTGAAGCTTTCTTT. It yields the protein CAAAVTGGARIATEAFF.

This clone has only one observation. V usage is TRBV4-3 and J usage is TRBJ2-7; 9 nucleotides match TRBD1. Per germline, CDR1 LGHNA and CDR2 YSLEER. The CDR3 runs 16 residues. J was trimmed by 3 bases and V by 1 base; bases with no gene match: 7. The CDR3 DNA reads TGCGCCAGCAGCCAAGTTGCCGAGACAGGGGGCTACGAGCAGTACTTC. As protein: CASSQVAETGGYEQYF.